These 16 T cell receptor beta chains share one sample of origin, sequenced in a study of PD-1 blockade in mismatch repair-deficient tumors. TCRdb's copy holds only in-frame clones and misses some; the assay was immunoSEQ multiplex PCR. The sample records about 35,000 clones, over 80% being singletons. Material: PBMCs, obtained less than 7 weeks after starting pembrolizumab. The receptors were gathered from an adult with mismatch repair-deficient cancer.

The J gene is TRBJ2-2, the V gene TRBV9; TRBD1 might be the D (6 bases). The CDR3 length is 16 residues. V dropped 4 bases and J dropped 3 bases, with 16 bases sitting between them. Germline-derived CDR1 and CDR2 are SGDLS and YYNGEE. The CDR3 loop is CASSYYSGQDTGELFF. Here the CDR3 DNA reads TGTGCCAGCAGCTACTACTCGGGACAAGACACCGGGGAGCTGTTTTTT.

The chain joins TRBV30 to TRBJ1-2; 7 nucleotides agree with TRBD1. The germline gives CDR1 GTSNPN, CDR2 SVGIG (reference sequence). Trimming cost V 1 base and J 3 bases; bases outside gene matches: 8. CDR3 length equals 15 residues. CDR3 region: CAWSAPRQGDYGYTF. The CDR3 nucleotides are TGTGCCTGGAGTGCCCCTCGACAGGGTGACTATGGCTACACCTTC.

This clone was recorded a few times. This sequence joins TRBV30 and TRBJ2-7, with 8 positions matching TRBD1. Germline assignment: CDR1 GTSNPN and CDR2 SVGIG (reference sequence). This CDR3 has 16 amino acids. Trimming cost V 0 bases and J 6 bases; bases outside gene matches: 13. CDR3 sequence (DNA): TGTGCCTGGAGTGTAAAGTGGTCCAGGGGGCGACGCGAGCAGTACTTC. This encodes CAWSVKWSRGRREQYF. Full variable domain (rest looked up from reference TRBV30 and TRBJ2-7): SQTIHQWPATLVQPVGSPLSLECTVEGTSNPNLYWYRQAAGRGLQLLFYSVGIGQISSEVPQNLSASRPQDRQFILSSKKLLLSDSGFYLCAWSVKWSRGRREQYFGPGTRLTVT.

V gene TRBV5-5 combines with J gene TRBJ2-3, with 10 bases identical to TRBD1. There are 16 residues in the CDR3. Germline V gene data show CDR1 as SGHKS and CDR2 as YYEKEE (reference sequence). Trimming cost V 6 bases and J 6 bases; bases outside gene matches: 13. This CDR3 reads CASTPRGTGVGDTQYF. The DNA of the CDR3 is TGTGCCAGCACCCCCAGGGGGACAGGGGTCGGCGATACGCAGTATTTT. The whole variable domain, remainder taken from reference TRBV5-5 and TRBJ2-3, is DAGVTQSPTHLIKTRGQQVTLRCSPISGHKSVSWYQQVLGQGPQFIFQYYEKEERGRGNFPDRFSARQFPNYSSELNVNALLLGDSALYLCASTPRGTGVGDTQYFGPGTRLTVL.

The chain has TRBV6-1 and TRBJ1-1, with a tentative D call TRBD1 (5 bases). V lost 5 bases to trimming and J lost 0 bases, with 13 bases between them. In germline, CDR1 is MNHNS, CDR2 SASEGT. The CDR3 runs to 15 residues. The CDR3 is CASSLWTNMNTEAFF. CDR3 DNA sequence: TGTGCCAGCAGTCTCTGGACAAATATGAACACTGAAGCTTTCTTT.

The chain uses TRBV19 and TRBJ2-4, with TRBD2 matching over 9 bases. V gave up 5 bases and J gave up 8 bases; unmatched junction bases: 7. Germline lookup yields CDR1 LNHDA and CDR2 SQIVND (reference sequence). This CDR3 contains 14 residues. CDR3 coding DNA: TGTGCCAGTAGTCCAGGCGGGGGGGGGTACATTCAGTACTTC. This encodes CASSPGGGGYIQYF.

This clone came up once. This chain links TRBV28 with TRBJ1-2, with TRBD1 identical over 8 bases. V lost 5 bases to trimming and J lost 7 bases; unmatched junction nucleotides: 9. This CDR3 is 14 amino acids long. CDR1 is MDHEN, CDR2 SYDVKM, per germline. The CDR3, as DNA: TGTGCCAGCAGTATAAGACAGGGGACGGTTGGCTACACCTTC. It codes for CASSIRQGTVGYTF.

There are a few counts of this clone. The rearrangement joins TRBV5-1 to TRBJ2-7, with 7 nucleotides matching TRBD1. Per germline, CDR1 SGHRS and CDR2 YFSETQ. This CDR3 has 17 residues. The V gene end was trimmed by 2 bases and the J gene end by 3 bases; junction bases not matched to a gene: 14. CDR3 amino acids: CASSFGYAPTGSYEQYF. CDR3 in DNA: TGCGCCAGCAGCTTTGGGTATGCCCCGACAGGGAGCTACGAGCAGTACTTC.

J is TRBJ2-6 and V is TRBV5-4, with a possible D match to TRBD2 (6 bases). Trimming cost V 1 base and J 0 bases, with 8 bases left between them. CDR1 SGHNT and CDR2 YYREEE come from the germline V gene (reference sequence). The CDR3 totals 16 residues. CDR3: CASSLLRGSGANVLTF. The CDR3 DNA reads TGTGCCAGCAGCTTGTTGCGGGGCTCTGGGGCCAACGTCCTGACTTTC.

This chain connects TRBV7-9 to TRBJ1-4; D is unclear. The CDR3 has 14 residues. The V and J ends lost 5 bases and 5 bases respectively, with 12 bases between them. CDR1 SEHNR and CDR2 FQNEAQ come from the germline V gene (reference sequence). CDR3: CASSAVQVNEKLFF. The DNA for the CDR3 is TGTGCCAGCAGCGCCGTACAAGTAAATGAAAAACTGTTTTTT.

The chain carries TRBV5-1 and TRBJ2-3; possible D gene TRBD2, 5 bases. This CDR3 has 14 amino acids. The germline V gene has CDR1 SGHRS and CDR2 YFSETQ. The ends were cut back, 0 bases at V and 3 bases at J, with 8 bases in the middle. The CDR3 loop is CASSLEPGTDTQYF. CDR3 in DNA: TGCGCCAGCAGCTTGGAACCGGGAACAGATACGCAGTATTTT.

The CDR3 region is CASSGGLSGSYNEQFF. CDR3 nucleotides: TGTGCCAGCAGCGGTGGACTAAGCGGGAGCTACAATGAGCAGTTCTTC. The chain is built from TRBV5-5 and TRBJ2-1; 8 positions agree with TRBD2. Germline loops: CDR1 SGHKS, CDR2 YYEKEE (reference sequence). V lost 4 bases to trimming and J lost 3 bases; unmatched junction nucleotides: 9. The CDR3 loop spans 16 amino acids.

V gene TRBV6-6 combines with J gene TRBJ2-2; TRBD2 aligns across 13 bases. From germline, CDR1 is MNHNY and CDR2 SVGAGI (reference sequence). This CDR3 is built from 14 residues. J gave up 8 bases and V 5 bases, and 2 bases lay outside the gene matches. CDR3 loop: CASSGTSGTGELFF. The CDR3 nucleotides are TGTGCCAGCAGTGGGACTAGCGGGACTGGGGAGCTGTTTTTT.

For this clone: The identical CDR3 is also encoded by other nucleotide sequences in the sample. The rearrangement joins TRBV5-1 to TRBJ1-5; 10 nucleotides match TRBD1. Germline V lookup: CDR1 SGHRS, CDR2 YFSETQ. This CDR3 spans 14 amino acids. The trim removed 4 bases at V and 7 bases at J, leaving 5 bases unmatched. As DNA, the CDR3 is TGCGCCAGCAGCCCTGGGACAGGGGAACAGCCCCAGCATTTT. This encodes CASSPGTGEQPQHF.

J is TRBJ1-5 and V is TRBV2; perhaps TRBD1 as D (6 bases). Germline assignment: CDR1 SNHLY and CDR2 FYNNEI. The ends were cut back, 6 bases at V and 4 bases at J, with 16 bases in the middle. The CDR3 spans 15 residues. Here the CDR3 DNA reads TGTGCCAGCAGGATCGAGGGGGTTAGAAATCAGCCCCAGCATTTT. It specifies CASRIEGVRNQPQHF.

This clone was picked up one time. This chain connects TRBV6-5 to TRBJ1-4, with 7 nucleotides matching TRBD1. There are 15 residues in the CDR3. V shed 5 bases and J 2 bases; nucleotides not matched to a gene: 5. CDR1 is MNHEY and CDR2 is SVGAGI in the germline V gene. The CDR3 DNA is TGTGCCAGCAGTCCGACAGGGAGGACTAATGAAAAACTGTTTTTT. This gives the protein CASSPTGRTNEKLFF.